This T cell receptor (beta chain) was found in a study of blood T cell repertoires in COVID-19. Study at large: Samples of COVID-19 (acute and convalescent) were obtained from the United States, Italy and Spain. Nucleic acid was either cDNA or gDNA, and it came from T cells, B-cell-depleted T cells, or PBMCs.

The table came from immunoSEQ multiplex PCR; TCRdb's copy has only in-frame clones and leaves some out. The profile shows about 40,000 clones, 70% to 90% of them singletons. The sequenced sample was peripheral blood. The source of this sequence is a human donor in a cohort sampled during active COVID-19.

The chain's CDR3 is CASSLGWYRDETQYF. The CDR3, as DNA: TGTGCCAGCAGCTTAGGATGGTACAGGGATGAGACCCAGTACTTC. V is TRBV7-9 and J is TRBJ2-5, with a possible D match to TRBD1 (6 bases). CDR1 and CDR2 (germline): SEHNR, FQNEAQ (reference sequence). Trimming pared 1 base from V and 5 bases from J, leaving 14 bases between. This CDR3 spans 15 amino acids.